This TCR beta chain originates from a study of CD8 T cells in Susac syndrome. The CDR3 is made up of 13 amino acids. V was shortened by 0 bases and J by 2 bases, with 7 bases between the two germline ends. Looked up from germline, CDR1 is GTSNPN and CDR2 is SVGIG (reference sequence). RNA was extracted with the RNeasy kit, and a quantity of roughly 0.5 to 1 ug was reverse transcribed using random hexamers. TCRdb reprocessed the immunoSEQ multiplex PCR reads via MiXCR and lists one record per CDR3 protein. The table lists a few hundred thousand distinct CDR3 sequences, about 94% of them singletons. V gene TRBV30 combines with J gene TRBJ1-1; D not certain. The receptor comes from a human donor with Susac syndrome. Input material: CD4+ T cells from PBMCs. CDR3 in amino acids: CAWSVQPNTEAFF. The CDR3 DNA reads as TGTGCCTGGAGTGTACAACCAAACACTGAAGCTTTCTTT.